This TCR beta chain was sequenced in a study of persistence of HIV-infected CD4 T cells. Study-wide background: The sample holds CD4+ T cells responsive to CMV or HIV-1 Gag. Study-wide results and limits: TCRbeta richness was lower in CMV- and Gag-responding cells than in anti-CD3/anti-CD28-responding cells.

Sequencing used immunoSEQ version 4 in survey mode. Measured with immunoSEQ multiplex PCR; TCRdb has only the in-frame clones, and not every one. The table records more than 30,000 clones, roughly 80% of them present only once. Cells were stimulated with CMV-infected fibroblast lysates at 8 to 10 ug/mL. Memory cells lacking CD40L and CD69 with high CD45RO were sorted. Adults with HIV-1 started suppressive ART while chronically infected. Undetectable plasma HIV-1 RNA below 50 copies/mL lasted at least 4 years. The CDR3 has 16 residues. Germline CDR1 reads ENHRY; CDR2 reads SYGVKD. V was pared by 3 bases and J by 0 bases, with 14 bases between. Notes on this clone: Its antigen is currently unknown.

The receptor comes from an adult woman with HIV who was CMV-seropositive. The chain links TRBV10-3 to TRBJ1-1; no definite D call. This specimen consisted of CD4+ T cells sorted from PBMCs after roughly 17-hour stimulation, obtained from a patient who received antiretroviral therapy. The CDR3 protein is CAISEIAGNMNTEAFF. The CDR3 coding sequence is TGTGCCATCAGTGAAATTGCCGGGAATATGAACACTGAAGCTTTCTTT.